This T cell receptor (beta chain) stems from a study of CD8+CD57+ T cells in acquired aplastic anemia. CDR3 and TCR beta VDJ profiling relied on a genomic DNA template. TCRdb reprocessed the reads with MiXCR, giving one entry per CDR3 protein. The repertoire includes about 180,000 distinct CDR3 sequences, 63% of them detected once, and roughly 46% sits in the top ten. Flow cytometry had shown expanded CD8+CD57+ cells in the patients chosen for sequencing. Many counts were recorded for this clonotype. The CDR3 spans 14 residues. Losses at the gene ends were 8 bases for V and 5 bases for J; bases not matched to a gene: 9. Per the germline V gene, CDR1 is MNHNS and CDR2 is SASEGT.

The clonotype comes from a human donor with aplastic anemia. This chain uses TRBV6-1 with TRBJ1-2; TRBD1 agrees at 9 bases. The sequencing input was sorted CD4+, CD8+, or CD8+CD57+ T cells (not recorded which) from PBMCs. As DNA, the CDR3 is TGTGCCAGCGGAAACCGGGACAGGGTTTATGGCTACACCTTC. Protein: CASGNRDRVYGYTF.